The 3 T cell receptor beta chains below all came from one sample that was sequenced in a study of prognosis after radiotherapy for stage I lung cancer. From genomic DNA, two-round multiplex PCR was used to amplify TCR beta CDR3. Primers were specific to each TRBV and TRBJ gene in first-round PCR. TCRdb re-called the multiplex PCR reads with MiXCR, one entry per CDR3 protein. The sample lists about 47,000 distinct CDR3 sequences; 30% to 35% were seen once. This specimen was PBMCs, taken before or after stereotactic body radiation therapy (not recorded which). The source is a donor of 50 years or more with non-small cell lung cancer.

On this clonotype itself: A much larger clone lies a single base off, so this may be a read error. The V gene is TRBV6-1, the J gene TRBJ2-2; 7 bases map to TRBD2. The CDR3 is 15 amino acids. The junction had 18 bases not matched to a gene; V was cut back by 11 bases and J by 9 bases. The germline CDR1 and CDR2 sequences are MNHNS and SASEGT. The CDR3 protein is CAGRLISGLSRELFF. The DNA of the CDR3 is TGTGCCGGCCGATTAATTAGCGGGCTGTCCAGGGAGCTGTTTTTT.

This clonotype appeared many times. This chain joins TRBV5-6 and TRBJ1-2; no definite D call. Trimming pared 4 bases from V and 8 bases from J, leaving 12 bases between. The CDR3 has 12 residues. Germline loops: CDR1 SGHDT, CDR2 YYEEEE. The CDR3 spells CASSTDDRGYTF. In DNA, the CDR3 is TGTGCCAGCAGCACTGACGATAGGGGCTACACCTTC.

Of note for this clonotype: This may arise from a read error, as a much more abundant clone is one base away. V and J are TRBV19 and TRBJ1-1, with 7 positions matching TRBD1. The CDR3 has 13 amino acids. Germline lookup yields CDR1 LNHDA and CDR2 SQIVND (reference sequence). J lost 7 bases, V lost 10 bases, and 12 bases had no gene match. CDR3 sequence (DNA): TGTGCCATCCTCACCCGCGGGACAGTTGAAGCTTTCTTT. Translation: CAILTRGTVEAFF.